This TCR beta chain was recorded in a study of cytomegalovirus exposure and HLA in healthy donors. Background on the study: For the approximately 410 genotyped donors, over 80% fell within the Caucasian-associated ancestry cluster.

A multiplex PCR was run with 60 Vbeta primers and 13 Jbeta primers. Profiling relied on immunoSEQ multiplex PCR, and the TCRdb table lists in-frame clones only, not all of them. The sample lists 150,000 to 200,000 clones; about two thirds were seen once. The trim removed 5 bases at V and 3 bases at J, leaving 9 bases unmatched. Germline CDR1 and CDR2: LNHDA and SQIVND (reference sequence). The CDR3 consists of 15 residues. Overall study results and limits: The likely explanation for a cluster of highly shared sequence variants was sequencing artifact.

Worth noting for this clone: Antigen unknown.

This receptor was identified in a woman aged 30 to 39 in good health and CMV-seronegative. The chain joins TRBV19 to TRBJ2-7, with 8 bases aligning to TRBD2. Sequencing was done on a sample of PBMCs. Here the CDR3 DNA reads TGTGCCAGTAGTCTCGGACTAGCCGCCTACTACGAGCAGTACTTC. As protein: CASSLGLAAYYEQYF.